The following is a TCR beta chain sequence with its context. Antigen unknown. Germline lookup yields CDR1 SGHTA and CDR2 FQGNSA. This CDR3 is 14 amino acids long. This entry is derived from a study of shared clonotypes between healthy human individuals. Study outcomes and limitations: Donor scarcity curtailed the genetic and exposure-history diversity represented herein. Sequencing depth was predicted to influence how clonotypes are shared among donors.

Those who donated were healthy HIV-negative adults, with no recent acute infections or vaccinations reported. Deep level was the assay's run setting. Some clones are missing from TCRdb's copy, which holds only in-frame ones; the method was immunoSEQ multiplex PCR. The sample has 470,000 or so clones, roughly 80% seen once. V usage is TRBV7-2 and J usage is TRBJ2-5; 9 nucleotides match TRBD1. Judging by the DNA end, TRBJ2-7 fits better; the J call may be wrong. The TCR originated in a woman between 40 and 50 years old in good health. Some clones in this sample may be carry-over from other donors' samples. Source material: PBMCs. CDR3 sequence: CASSILTGGYEQYF. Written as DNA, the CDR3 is TGTGCCAGCAGCATTCTGACAGGGGGCTACGAGCAGTACTTC.